This T cell receptor beta chain emerged from a study of CD8 T cells in Susac syndrome. For the study at large: Within the sequenced Susac syndrome patient group, six exhibited active disease and under 10 were in remission.

A quantity of about 0.5 to 1 ug RNA underwent reverse transcription using random hexamers. An immunoSEQ multiplex PCR amplified TCR beta CDR3 over 54 Vbeta and 13 Jbeta. In TCRdb, the immunoSEQ multiplex PCR reads were re-called with MiXCR into one record per CDR3 protein. In the table there are 71,000 or so distinct CDR3 sequences, around 93% of which are singletons. CDR1 and CDR2 (germline): LGHNA, YSLEER. The germline V and J ends were trimmed by 1 base and 5 bases, with 9 bases remaining between them. The CDR3 is 14 residues long. Source material: CD4+ T cells from PBMCs. V usage is TRBV4-3 and J usage is TRBJ2-1; maybe TRBD1 (6 bases). This sequence originates from a human donor with Susac syndrome. The CDR3 reads CASSQAHRDNEQFF. CDR3 DNA sequence: TGCGCCAGCAGCCAAGCCCACAGGGACAATGAGCAGTTCTTC.